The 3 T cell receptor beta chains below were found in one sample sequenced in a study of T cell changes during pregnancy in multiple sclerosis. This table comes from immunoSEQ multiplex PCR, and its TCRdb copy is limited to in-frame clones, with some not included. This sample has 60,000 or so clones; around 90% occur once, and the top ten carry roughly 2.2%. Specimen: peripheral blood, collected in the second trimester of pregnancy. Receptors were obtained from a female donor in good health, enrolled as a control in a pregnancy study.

The CDR3: CASSLGTSGAEQYF. The DNA of the CDR3 is TGTGCCAGCAGCCTGGGGACTAGCGGGGCCGAGCAGTACTTC. The chain joins TRBV7-8 to TRBJ2-7; TRBD2 matches at 13 bases. Germline CDR1 SGHVS, CDR2 FQNEAQ. The CDR3 sequence is 14 residues long. Trimming at V came to 5 bases and at J to 6 bases, leaving 4 bases not matched to a gene.

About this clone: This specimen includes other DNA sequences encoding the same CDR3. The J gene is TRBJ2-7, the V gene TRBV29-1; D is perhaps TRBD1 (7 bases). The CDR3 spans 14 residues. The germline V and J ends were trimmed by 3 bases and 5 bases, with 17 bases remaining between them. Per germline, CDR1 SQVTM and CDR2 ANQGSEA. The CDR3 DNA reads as TGCAGCGTTGAGGGGGGCAGGGGGTATAACGAGCAGTACTTC. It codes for CSVEGGRGYNEQYF.

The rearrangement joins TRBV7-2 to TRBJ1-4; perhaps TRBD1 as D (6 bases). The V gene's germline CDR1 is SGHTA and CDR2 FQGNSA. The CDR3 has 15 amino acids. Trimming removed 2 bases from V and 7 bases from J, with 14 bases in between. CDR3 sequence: CASSLRHRVGEKLFF. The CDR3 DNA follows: TGTGCCAGCAGCTTACGGCACAGGGTGGGTGAAAAACTGTTTTTT.